The 13 T cell receptor beta chains given below trace back to one sample, sequenced in a study of blood T cell repertoires in COVID-19. The assay was immunoSEQ multiplex PCR, and TCRdb's table has in-frame clones only and misses some. The sample lists around 29,000 clones; roughly nine tenths were seen once. The sequenced material came from peripheral blood. Receptor source: a man between 60 and 75 years old with acute or convalescent COVID-19.

This clone appeared once. This chain links TRBV27 with TRBJ2-7; 7 positions agree with TRBD2. Germline loops: CDR1 MNHEY, CDR2 SMNVEV (reference sequence). The CDR3 has 14 residues. J gave up 7 bases and V 5 bases, and 11 bases lay outside the gene matches. CDR3 loop: CASSPREDKREQYF. In DNA form, the CDR3 reads TGTGCCAGCAGTCCCCGGGAGGATAAAAGGGAGCAGTACTTC.

The chain links TRBV5-1 to TRBJ1-5; TRBD1 might be the D (5 bases). CDR1 and CDR2 from the germline V gene are SGHRS and YFSETQ. There are 16 residues in the CDR3. V lost 2 bases and J 4 bases, leaving 16 bases between the germline ends. CDR3 residues: CASSLATGTINQPQHF. The CDR3 DNA follows: TGCGCCAGCAGCTTAGCCACAGGTACGATTAATCAGCCCCAGCATTTT.

By share, this clone counts as medium-sized. This chain uses TRBV14 with TRBJ2-7, with D perhaps TRBD1 (6 bases). This CDR3 has 12 amino acids. The germline V gene has CDR1 SGHDN and CDR2 FVKESK. V was cut by 4 bases and J by 5 bases, with 9 bases left in between. CDR3 coding DNA: TGTGCCAGCAGCCTCCAGGGGCACGAGCAGTACTTC. Its translation is CASSLQGHEQYF.

The chain recombines TRBV14 with TRBJ1-4; D is possibly TRBD1 (5 bases). V gave up 1 base and J gave up 7 bases, with 25 bases separating them. Germline CDR1 reads SGHDN; CDR2 reads FVKESK. CDR3 size: 19 residues. CDR3 nucleotides: TGTGCCAGCAGCCAAGGGGTTCGGGGGAGGGTATTAGTAGGTGAAAAACTGTTTTTT. It codes for CASSQGVRGRVLVGEKLFF.

The chain uses TRBV2 and TRBJ2-3, with a weak D call TRBD2 (6 bases). Trimming removed 7 bases from V and 3 bases from J, with 17 bases in between. CDR1 is SNHLY, CDR2 FYNNEI, per germline. The length of the CDR3 is 15 residues. CDR3 residues: CASTGILGGTDTQYF. In DNA form, the CDR3 reads TGTGCCAGCACCGGAATTCTAGGAGGGACAGATACGCAGTATTTT.

This CDR3 reads CASSPSGTGISGGYTF. CDR3 sequence (DNA): TGTGCCAGCAGCCCCTCCGGGACAGGGATTTCTGGTGGCTACACCTTC. V gene TRBV7-9 combines with J gene TRBJ1-2, with 9 bases that match TRBD1. This CDR3 contains 16 residues. CDR1 is SEHNR and CDR2 is FQNEAQ in the germline V gene (reference sequence). After removal of 5 bases from V and 7 bases from J, the junction contained 14 bases not matched to a gene.

V is TRBV11-2 and J is TRBJ1-4; TRBD1 matches 12 bases. The ends lost 3 bases at V and 8 bases at J; junction bases unmatched: 7. CDR1 is SGHAT, CDR2 FQNNGV, per germline. CDR3 length: 16 amino acids. CDR3 in amino acids: CASSFPGQGAGEKLFF. Written as DNA, the CDR3 is TGTGCCAGCAGCTTCCCGGGACAGGGGGCAGGGGAAAAACTGTTTTTT.

The sample holds a few counts of this clone. The chain links TRBV25-1 to TRBJ2-3, with D possibly being TRBD1 (6 bases). The ends were cut back, 7 bases at V and 4 bases at J, with 15 bases in the middle. This CDR3 is built from 14 residues. The germline V gene encodes CDR1 MGHDK and CDR2 SYGVNS. CDR3 nucleotides: TGTGCCAGCAATCGACAGGCTCATTCAGATACGCAGTATTTT. Translated, it gives CASNRQAHSDTQYF.

The gene calls are TRBV30 and TRBJ2-7, with a possible D match to TRBD2 (6 bases). V lost 4 bases and J 4 bases, leaving 17 bases between the germline ends. The CDR3 totals 14 residues. The germline CDR1 and CDR2 sequences are GTSNPN and SVGIG (reference sequence). The CDR3: CAWIPGGAGYEQYF. DNA of the CDR3: TGTGCCTGGATCCCCGGAGGGGCTGGATACGAGCAGTACTTC.

The rearrangement joins TRBV19 to TRBJ1-5; 7 bases fit TRBD1. The CDR3 sequence is 17 residues long. The ends lost 4 bases at V and 0 bases at J; junction bases unmatched: 9. Germline lookup yields CDR1 LNHDA and CDR2 SQIVND (reference sequence). The CDR3 region has the DNA TGTGCCAGTAGTACCCGGGACAGCTTTTTTAGCAATCAGCCCCAGCATTTT. This encodes CASSTRDSFFSNQPQHF. The full variable domain, with the rest looked up from reference TRBV19 and TRBJ1-5, is DGGITQSPKYLFRKEGQNVTLSCEQNLNHDAMYWYRQDPGQGLRLIYYSQIVNDFQKGDIAEGYSVSREKKESFPLTVTSAQKNPTAFYLCASSTRDSFFSNQPQHFGDGTRLSIL.

The CDR3 reads CASRPGGNQPQHF. The CDR3 DNA reads as TGTGCCAGCAGGCCGGGAGGTAATCAGCCCCAGCATTTT. This rearrangement joins TRBV28 to TRBJ1-5; D is uncertain. V was shortened by 6 bases and J by 4 bases, with 10 bases between the two germline ends. Germline V gene sequence: CDR1 MDHEN, CDR2 SYDVKM. The CDR3 length is 13 residues. The whole variable domain, filled in from reference TRBV28 and TRBJ1-5, reads DVKVTQSSRYLVKRTGEKVFLECVQDMDHENMFWYRQDPGLGLRLIYFSYDVKMKEKGDIPEGYSVSREKKERFSLILESASTNQTSMYLCASRPGGNQPQHFGDGTRLSIL.

The gene calls are TRBV30 and TRBJ2-3, with 8 bases identical to TRBD1. CDR3 size: 16 residues. Per germline, CDR1 GTSNPN and CDR2 SVGIG (reference sequence). J gave up 3 bases and V 0 bases, and 8 bases lay outside the gene matches. In DNA, the CDR3 is TGTGCCTGGAGTGTAGGGTCAGGGGGCATAACAGATACGCAGTATTTT. It yields the protein CAWSVGSGGITDTQYF.

The V call is TRBV21-1, the J call TRBJ2-6; the table calls TRBD2, which could not be checked here. TRBV21-1 is recorded as a pseudogene. There are 18 residues in the CDR3. The CDR3 loop reads CASSKRRGEHSGANVLTF. In nucleotides, the CDR3 is TGTGCCAGCAGCAAACGGCGGGGGGAACACTCTGGGGCCAACGTCCTGACTTTC.